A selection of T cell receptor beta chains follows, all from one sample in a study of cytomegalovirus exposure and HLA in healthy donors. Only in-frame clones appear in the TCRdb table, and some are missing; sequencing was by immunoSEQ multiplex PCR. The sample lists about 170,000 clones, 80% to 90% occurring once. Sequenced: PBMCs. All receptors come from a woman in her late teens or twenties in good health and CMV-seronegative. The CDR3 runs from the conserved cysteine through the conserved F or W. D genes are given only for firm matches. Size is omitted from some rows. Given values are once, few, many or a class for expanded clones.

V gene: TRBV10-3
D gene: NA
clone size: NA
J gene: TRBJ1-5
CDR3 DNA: TGTGCCATCAGTGGGGAGGGCGCGGACAATCAGCCCCAGCATTTT
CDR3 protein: CAISGEGADNQPQHF

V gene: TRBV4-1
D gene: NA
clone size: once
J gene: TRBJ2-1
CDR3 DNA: TGCGCCAGCACAACAGTGGCTAGCGCCTCCTACAATGAGCAGTTCTTC
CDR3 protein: CASTTVASASYNEQFF

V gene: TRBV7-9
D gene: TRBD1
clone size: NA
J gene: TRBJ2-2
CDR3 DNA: TGTGCCAGCAGCTTAGCGGGACAGCCCGGATCCGGGGAGCTGTTTTTT
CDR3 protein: CASSLAGQPGSGELFF

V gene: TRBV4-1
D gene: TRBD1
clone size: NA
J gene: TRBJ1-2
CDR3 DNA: TGCGCCAGCAGCCCCGCGGGACAGGGTAGCTATGGCTACACCTTC
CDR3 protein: CASSPAGQGSYGYTF

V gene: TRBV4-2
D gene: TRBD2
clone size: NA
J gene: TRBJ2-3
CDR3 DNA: TGTGCCAGCGCGAACCTAGCGGGAGGGGAAGATACGCAGTATTTT
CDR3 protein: CASANLAGGEDTQYF

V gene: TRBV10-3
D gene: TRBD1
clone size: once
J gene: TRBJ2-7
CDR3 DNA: TGTGCCAGCTACCAGGGACAGGGACCCTACGAGCAGTACTTC
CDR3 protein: CASYQGQGPYEQYF

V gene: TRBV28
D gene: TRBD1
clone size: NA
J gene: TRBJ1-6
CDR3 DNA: TGTGCCAGCCTCCGAACAGGGGCTAATTCACCCCTCCACTTT
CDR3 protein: CASLRTGANSPLHF

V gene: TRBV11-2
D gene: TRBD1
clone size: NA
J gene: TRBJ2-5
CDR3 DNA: TGTGCCAGCAGCCTCCGGGACAGGGGGCTCGCAGAGACCCAGTACTTC
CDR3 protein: CASSLRDRGLAETQYF

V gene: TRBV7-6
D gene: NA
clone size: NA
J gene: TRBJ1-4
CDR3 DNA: TGTGCCAGCAGCTTAGGGGGGCGCGAAAAACTGTTTTTT
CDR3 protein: CASSLGGREKLFF

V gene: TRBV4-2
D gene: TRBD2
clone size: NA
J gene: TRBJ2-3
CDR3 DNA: TGTGCCAGCAGCCAATTACCGGGGGGTTCGCTGGGGGCAGATACGCAGTATTTT
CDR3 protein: CASSQLPGGSLGADTQYF

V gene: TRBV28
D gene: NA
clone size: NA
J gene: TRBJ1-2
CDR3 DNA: TGTGCCAGCAGTTCCGAGGGGGAGATAGTGGCCTTC
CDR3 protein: CASSSEGEIVAF

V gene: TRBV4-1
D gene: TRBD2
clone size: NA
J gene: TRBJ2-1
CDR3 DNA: TGCGCCAGCACCGAAGCGGGAGAAGTAGCCAATGAGCAGTTCTTC
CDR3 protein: CASTEAGEVANEQFF

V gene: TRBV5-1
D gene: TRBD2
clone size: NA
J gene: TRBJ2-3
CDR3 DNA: TGCGCCAGCAGCCCGAGAGGGACTAGCGGTGGGGATACGCAGTATTTT
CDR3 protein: CASSPRGTSGGDTQYF

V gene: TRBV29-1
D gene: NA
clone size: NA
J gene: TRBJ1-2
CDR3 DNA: TGCAGCGTCCTTCAGGGTAACTATGGCTACACCTTC
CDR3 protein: CSVLQGNYGYTF

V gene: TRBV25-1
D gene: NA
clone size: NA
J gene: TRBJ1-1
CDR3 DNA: TGTGCCAGCAGTGAATCAGGAACTCTGAAAGCTTTCTTT
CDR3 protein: CASSESGTLKAFF

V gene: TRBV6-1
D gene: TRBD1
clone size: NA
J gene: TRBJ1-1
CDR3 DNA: TGTGCCAGCAGGGGGAGGGGACAGGGGGCTAAAGCTTTCTTT
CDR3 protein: CASRGRGQGAKAFF

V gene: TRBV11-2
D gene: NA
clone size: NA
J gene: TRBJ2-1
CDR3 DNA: TGTGCCAGCAGCTTAGGGCTCGCGGGCAATGAGCAGTTCTTC
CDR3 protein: CASSLGLAGNEQFF

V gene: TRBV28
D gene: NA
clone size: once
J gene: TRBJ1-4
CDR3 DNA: TGTGCCACCCGGGGGGGGGATGAAAAACTGTTTTTT
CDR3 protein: CATRGGDEKLFF

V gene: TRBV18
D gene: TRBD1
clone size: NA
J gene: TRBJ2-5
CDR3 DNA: TGTGCCAGCCAAAGGGACAGTCCACAAGAGACCCAGTACTTC
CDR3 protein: CASQRDSPQETQYF

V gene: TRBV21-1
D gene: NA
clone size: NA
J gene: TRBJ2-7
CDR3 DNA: TGTGCCAGCAGCAAAGAAGTTGAGGGAGGGGGATGCGAGCAGTACTTC
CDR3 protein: CASSKEVEGGGCEQYF

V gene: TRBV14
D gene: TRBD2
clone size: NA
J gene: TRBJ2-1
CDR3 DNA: TGTGCCAGCAGCCAAGTGACTAGCCGCTCGTACAATGAGCAGTTCTTC
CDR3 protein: CASSQVTSRSYNEQFF

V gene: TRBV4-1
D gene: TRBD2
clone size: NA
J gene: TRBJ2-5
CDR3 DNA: TGCGCCAGCAGCCAGGGAAGCGGGAGGGCCGGGGAGACCCAGTACTTC
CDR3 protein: CASSQGSGRAGETQYF

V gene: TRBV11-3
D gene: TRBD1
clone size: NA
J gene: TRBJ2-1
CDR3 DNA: TGTGCCAGCAGCTTACGGACAGGGGATAATGAGCAGTTCTTC
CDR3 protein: CASSLRTGDNEQFF

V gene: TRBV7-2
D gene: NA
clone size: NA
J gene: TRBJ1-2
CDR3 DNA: TGTGCCAGCAGCTTATCCGGGTCGGGTGGCTACACCTTC
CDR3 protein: CASSLSGSGGYTF

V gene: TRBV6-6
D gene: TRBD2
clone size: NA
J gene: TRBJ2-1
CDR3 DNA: TGTGCCAGCAGTTTCGGGACTAGCGGGGGGGCCCAGTTCTTC
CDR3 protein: CASSFGTSGGAQFF

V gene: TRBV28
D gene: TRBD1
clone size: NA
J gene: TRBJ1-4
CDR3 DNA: TGTGCCAGCAGTCCGACCGTGGACAGGGGAGGTCGAAGCGGAAAACTGTTTTTT
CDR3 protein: CASSPTVDRGGRSGKLFF

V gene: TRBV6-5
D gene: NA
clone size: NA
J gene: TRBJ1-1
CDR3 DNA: TGTGCCAGCCCGGGTGTGATGAACACTGAAGCTTTCTTT
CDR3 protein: CASPGVMNTEAFF

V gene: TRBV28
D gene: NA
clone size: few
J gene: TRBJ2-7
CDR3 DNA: TGTGCCAGCAGTTTAAGCAACTCGGGATACGAGCAGTACTTC
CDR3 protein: CASSLSNSGYEQYF

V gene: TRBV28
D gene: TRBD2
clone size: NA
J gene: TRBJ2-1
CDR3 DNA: TGTGCCAGCACCCTGGGACTAGGCTACAATGAGCAGTTCTTC
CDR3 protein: CASTLGLGYNEQFF

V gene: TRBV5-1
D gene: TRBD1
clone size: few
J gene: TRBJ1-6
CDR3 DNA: TGCGCCAGCAGCTTCGGGACAGTAAATTCACCCCTCCACTTT
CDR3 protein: CASSFGTVNSPLHF

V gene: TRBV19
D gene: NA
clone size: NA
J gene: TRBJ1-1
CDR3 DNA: TGTGCCAGTAGTATAGGAGGTGAGGGTAACACTGAAGCTTTCTTT
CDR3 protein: CASSIGGEGNTEAFF

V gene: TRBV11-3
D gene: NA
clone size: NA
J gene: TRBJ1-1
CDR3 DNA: TGTGCCAGCAGCTTAGGAGGGGACACCTTTGAAGCTTTCTTT
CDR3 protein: CASSLGGDTFEAFF

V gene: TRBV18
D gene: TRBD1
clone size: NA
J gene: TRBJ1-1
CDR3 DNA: TGTGCCAGCTCACCGACAGGGGACACTGAAGCTTTCTTT
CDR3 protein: CASSPTGDTEAFF

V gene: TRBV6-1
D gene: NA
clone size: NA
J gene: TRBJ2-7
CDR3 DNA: TGTGCCAGCAGAAGCGGAACGGGCTACGAGCAGTACTTC
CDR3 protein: CASRSGTGYEQYF

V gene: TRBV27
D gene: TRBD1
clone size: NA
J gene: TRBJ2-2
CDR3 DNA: TGTGCCAGCAGTTCGACAGGGGTCACCGGGGAGCTGTTTTTT
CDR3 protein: CASSSTGVTGELFF

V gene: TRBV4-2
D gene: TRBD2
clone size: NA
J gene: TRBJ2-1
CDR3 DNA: TGTGCCAGCAGCCAAGAGTTAGCGGGAGTGGGTTACAATGAGCAGTTCTTC
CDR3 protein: CASSQELAGVGYNEQFF

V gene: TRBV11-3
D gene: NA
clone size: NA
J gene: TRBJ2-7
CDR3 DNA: TGTGCCAGCAGCTTAGGGGCAGGGCTCTACGAGCAGTACTTC
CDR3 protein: CASSLGAGLYEQYF

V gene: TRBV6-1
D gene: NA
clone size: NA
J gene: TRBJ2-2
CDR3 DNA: TGTGCCAGCATCTACGGACAGAAAACCGGGGAGCTGTTTTTT
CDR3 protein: CASIYGQKTGELFF

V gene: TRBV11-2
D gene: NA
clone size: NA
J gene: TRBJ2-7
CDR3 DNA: TGTGCCAGCAGCTTAGATGCGGACACTCGGACGACCTACGAGCAGTACTTC
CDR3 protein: CASSLDADTRTTYEQYF

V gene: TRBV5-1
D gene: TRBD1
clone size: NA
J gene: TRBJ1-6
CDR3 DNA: TGCGCCAGCAGCTCCGAAGGACAGGGGTGGAATTCACCCCTCCACTTT
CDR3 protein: CASSSEGQGWNSPLHF

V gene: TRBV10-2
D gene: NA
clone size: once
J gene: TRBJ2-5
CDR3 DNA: TGCGCCACCGCTCCGACGACAGGATGGGGAGAGACCCAGTACTTC
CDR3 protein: CATAPTTGWGETQYF

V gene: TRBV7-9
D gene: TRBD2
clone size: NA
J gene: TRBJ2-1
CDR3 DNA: TGTGCCAGCAGCCCCAGACTAGCGGGGAGGTCCTACAATGAGCAGTTCTTC
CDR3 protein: CASSPRLAGRSYNEQFF

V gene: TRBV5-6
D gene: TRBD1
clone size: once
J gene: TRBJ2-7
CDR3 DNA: TGTGCCAGCAGCTTGTTAACCGGGACAGGGTATTCCTACGAGCAGTACTTC
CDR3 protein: CASSLLTGTGYSYEQYF

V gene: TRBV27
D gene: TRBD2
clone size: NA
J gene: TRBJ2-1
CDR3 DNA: TGTGCCAGCAGGTCCCTGGGACTAGCGGGAATCGATGAGCAGTTCTTC
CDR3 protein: CASRSLGLAGIDEQFF

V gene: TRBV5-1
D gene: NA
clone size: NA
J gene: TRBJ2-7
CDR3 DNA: TGCGCCAGCAGCTTACTATATGGGAGCTCCTACGAGCAGTACTTC
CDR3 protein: CASSLLYGSSYEQYF

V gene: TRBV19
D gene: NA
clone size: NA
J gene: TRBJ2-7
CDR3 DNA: TGTGCCAGTAGTCTCACTTCCGGGAGCTTCTACGAGCAGTACTTC
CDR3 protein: CASSLTSGSFYEQYF

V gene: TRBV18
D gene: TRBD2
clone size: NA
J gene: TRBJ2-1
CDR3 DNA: TGTGCCAGCTCACCGCCCTGGGCGCTAGCGGGAGACAATGAGCAGTTCTTC
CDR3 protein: CASSPPWALAGDNEQFF

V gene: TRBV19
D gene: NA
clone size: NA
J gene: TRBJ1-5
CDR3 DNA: TGTGCCAGTAGTAGAGGAGGCGTGGAGAGCAATCAGCCCCAGCATTTT
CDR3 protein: CASSRGGVESNQPQHF

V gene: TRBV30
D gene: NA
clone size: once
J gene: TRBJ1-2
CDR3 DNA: TGTGCCTGGAGCGATCGGGTGGGGGGGGACTTATTCTATGGCTACACCTTC
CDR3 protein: CAWSDRVGGDLFYGYTF

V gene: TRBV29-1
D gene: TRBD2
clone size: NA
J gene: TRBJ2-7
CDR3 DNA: TGCAGCGTTCTAGGACTAGCGGGAGTAAGTGGCTACGAGCAGTACTTC
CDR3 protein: CSVLGLAGVSGYEQYF

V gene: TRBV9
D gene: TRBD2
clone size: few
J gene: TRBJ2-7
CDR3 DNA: TGTGCCAGCAGCGTAGCTGGGGCGGGAGCGTCCTACGAGCAGTACTTC
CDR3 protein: CASSVAGAGASYEQYF

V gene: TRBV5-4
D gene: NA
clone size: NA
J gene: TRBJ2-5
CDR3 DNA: TGTGCCAGCAGCTTGGACCTTTCGGGGGAGACCCAGTACTTC
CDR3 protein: CASSLDLSGETQYF

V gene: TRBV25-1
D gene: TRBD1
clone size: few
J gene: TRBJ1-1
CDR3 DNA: TGTGCCAGCATGGACAGGGAAGCTTTCTTT
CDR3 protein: CASMDREAFF

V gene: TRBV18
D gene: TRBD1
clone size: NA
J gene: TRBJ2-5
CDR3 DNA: TGTGCCAGCTCATTTGCTTCCGGGACAGGGGAAGAGACCCAGTACTTC
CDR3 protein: CASSFASGTGEETQYF

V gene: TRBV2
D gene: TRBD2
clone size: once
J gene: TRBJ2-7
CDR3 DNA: TGTGCCAGCAGTTTTGCTAGCGGTAGGAGTCCCAGCGAGCAGTACTTC
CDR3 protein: CASSFASGRSPSEQYF

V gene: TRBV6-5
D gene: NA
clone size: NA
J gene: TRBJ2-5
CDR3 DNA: TGTGCCAGCAGTTACGCACACAGGCAAGAGACCCAGTACTTC
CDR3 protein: CASSYAHRQETQYF

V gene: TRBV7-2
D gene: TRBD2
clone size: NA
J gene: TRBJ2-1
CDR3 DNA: TGTGCCAGCAGCTATGTAGGGACTAGCGGGAGTCATGAGCAGTTCTTC
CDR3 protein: CASSYVGTSGSHEQFF

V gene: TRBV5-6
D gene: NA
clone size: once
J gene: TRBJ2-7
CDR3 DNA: TGTGCCAGCAGCCGCTCCTACGAGCAGTACTTC
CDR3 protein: CASSRSYEQYF

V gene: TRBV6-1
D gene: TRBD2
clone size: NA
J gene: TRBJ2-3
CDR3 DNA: TGTGCCAGCAGTACCGGGACTAGCGGTTCAGATACGCAGTATTTT
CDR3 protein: CASSTGTSGSDTQYF